This TCR beta chain appears in the sequencing data of a study of spatial heterogeneity in lung cancer. Overall study context: Averaged across combinations, each unique TCR and UMI pairing appeared more than ten times in raw reads, which were uncorrected.

Individually, TCR cDNA molecules were each labelled with a unique molecular identifier. From the 5' RACE reads, TCRdb called clonotypes with MiXCR, one entry per CDR3 protein. The sample records some 6,500 distinct CDR3 sequences, roughly 2.9% being singletons. Study-wide points: Tumor mutation count correlated with how many alpha and beta TCRs expanded intratumorally.

The germline V and J ends were trimmed by 0 bases and 3 bases, with 10 bases remaining between them. The germline V gene encodes CDR1 LGHNA and CDR2 YNFKEQ. CDR3 length: 15 amino acids. Time point meaning: sample taken at primary tumor resection. Untreated early-stage non-small cell lung cancer patients, approximately 79 in total, were the donors. The sequenced material consisted of unsorted whole RNA from tumor, nontumor lung or frozen PBMC. This clonotype is labeled medium-sized. Its antigen is unidentified. This TCR was recovered from a male donor with early-stage non-small cell lung cancer. The V gene is TRBV4-2, the J gene TRBJ2-3; D is uncertain. Sequencing used lung tumor tissue, obtained at surgery. The CDR3 region is CASSQDPYLTDTQYF. Here the CDR3 DNA reads TGTGCCAGCAGCCAAGATCCCTACCTAACAGATACGCAGTATTTT.